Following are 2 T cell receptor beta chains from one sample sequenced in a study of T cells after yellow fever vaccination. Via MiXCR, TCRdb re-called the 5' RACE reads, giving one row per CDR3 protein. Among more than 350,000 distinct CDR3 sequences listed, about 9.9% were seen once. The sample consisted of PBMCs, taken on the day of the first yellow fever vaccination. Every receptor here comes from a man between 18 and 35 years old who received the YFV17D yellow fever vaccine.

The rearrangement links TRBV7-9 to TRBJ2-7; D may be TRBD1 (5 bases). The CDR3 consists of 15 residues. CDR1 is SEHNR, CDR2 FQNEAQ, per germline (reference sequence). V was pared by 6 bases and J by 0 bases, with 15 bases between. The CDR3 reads CASSPQDLSSYEQYF. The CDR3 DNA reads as TGTGCCAGCAGTCCACAGGACCTTAGCTCCTACGAGCAGTACTTC.

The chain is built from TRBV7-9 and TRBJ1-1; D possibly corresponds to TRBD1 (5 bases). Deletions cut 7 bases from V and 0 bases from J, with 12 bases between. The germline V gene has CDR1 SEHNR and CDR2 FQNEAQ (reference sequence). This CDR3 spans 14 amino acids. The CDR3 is CASNVAGVNTEAFF. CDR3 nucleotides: TGTGCCAGCAACGTTGCGGGGGTGAACACTGAAGCTTTCTTT.